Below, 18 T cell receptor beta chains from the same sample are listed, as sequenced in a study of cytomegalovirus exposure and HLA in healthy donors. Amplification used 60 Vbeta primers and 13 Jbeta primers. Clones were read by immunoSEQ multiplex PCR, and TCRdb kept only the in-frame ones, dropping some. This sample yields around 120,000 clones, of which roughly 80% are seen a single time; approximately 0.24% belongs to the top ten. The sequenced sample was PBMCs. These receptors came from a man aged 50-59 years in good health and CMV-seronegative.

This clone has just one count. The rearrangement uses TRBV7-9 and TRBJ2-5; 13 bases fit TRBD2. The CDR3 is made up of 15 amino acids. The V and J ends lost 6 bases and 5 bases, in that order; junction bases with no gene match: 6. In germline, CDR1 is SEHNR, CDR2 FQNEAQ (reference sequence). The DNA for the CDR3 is TGTGCCAGCAGTTCTGGACTAGCGGGGGCGGAGACCCAGTACTTC. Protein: CASSSGLAGAETQYF.

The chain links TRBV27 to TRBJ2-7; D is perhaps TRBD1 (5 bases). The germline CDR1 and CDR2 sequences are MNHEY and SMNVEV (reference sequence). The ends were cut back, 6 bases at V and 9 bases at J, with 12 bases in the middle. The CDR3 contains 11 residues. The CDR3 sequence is CASSQGGTQYF. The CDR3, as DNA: TGTGCCAGCAGCCAGGGCGGCACGCAGTACTTC.

As DNA, the CDR3 is TGTGCCAGCAGCCAATTAGCGGGGGGGCCACTGGGATGGGAGCAGTACTTC. Its protein product is CASSQLAGGPLGWEQYF. V usage is TRBV4-2 and J usage is TRBJ2-5; 11 bases agree with TRBD2. CDR1 LGHNA and CDR2 YNFKEQ come from the germline V gene. The CDR3 sequence is 17 residues long. V lost 2 bases, J lost 11 bases, and 16 bases stayed unmatched.

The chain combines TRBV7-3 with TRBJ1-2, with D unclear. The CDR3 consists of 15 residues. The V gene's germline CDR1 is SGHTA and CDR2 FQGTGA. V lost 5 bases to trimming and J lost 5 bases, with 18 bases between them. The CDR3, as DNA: TGTGCCAGCAGCCACGACTCCGGAGGACGATATGGCTACACCTTC. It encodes CASSHDSGGRYGYTF.

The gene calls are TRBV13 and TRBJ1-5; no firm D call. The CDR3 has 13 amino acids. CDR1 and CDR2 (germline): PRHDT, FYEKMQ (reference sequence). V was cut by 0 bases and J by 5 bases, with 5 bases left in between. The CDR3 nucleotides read TGTGCCAGCAGCTTAGGGGCTTATCAGCCCCAGCATTTT. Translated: CASSLGAYQPQHF.

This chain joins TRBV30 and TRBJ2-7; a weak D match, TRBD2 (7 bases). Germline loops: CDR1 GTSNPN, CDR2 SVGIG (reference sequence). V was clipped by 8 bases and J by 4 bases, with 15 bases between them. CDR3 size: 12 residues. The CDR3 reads CAGRGRGYEQYF. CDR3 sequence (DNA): TGTGCCGGCCGAGGGAGGGGGTACGAGCAGTACTTC.

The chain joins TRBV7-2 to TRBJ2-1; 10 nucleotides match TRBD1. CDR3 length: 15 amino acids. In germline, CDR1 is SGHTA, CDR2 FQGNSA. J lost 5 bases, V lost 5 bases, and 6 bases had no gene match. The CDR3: CASSKGQGLHNEQFF. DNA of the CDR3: TGTGCCAGCAGCAAGGGACAGGGGTTGCACAATGAGCAGTTCTTC.

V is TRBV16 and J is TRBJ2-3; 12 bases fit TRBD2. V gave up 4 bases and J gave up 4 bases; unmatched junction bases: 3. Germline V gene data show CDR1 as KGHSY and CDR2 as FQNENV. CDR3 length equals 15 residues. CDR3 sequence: CASSPTSGRSDTQYF. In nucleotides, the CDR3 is TGTGCCAGCAGCCCGACTAGCGGGAGATCAGATACGCAGTATTTT.

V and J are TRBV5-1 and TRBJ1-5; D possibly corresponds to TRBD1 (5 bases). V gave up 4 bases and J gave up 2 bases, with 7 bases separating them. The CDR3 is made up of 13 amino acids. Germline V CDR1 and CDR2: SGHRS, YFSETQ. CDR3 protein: CASSKGGNQPQHF. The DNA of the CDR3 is TGCGCCAGCAGCAAAGGGGGCAATCAGCCCCAGCATTTT.

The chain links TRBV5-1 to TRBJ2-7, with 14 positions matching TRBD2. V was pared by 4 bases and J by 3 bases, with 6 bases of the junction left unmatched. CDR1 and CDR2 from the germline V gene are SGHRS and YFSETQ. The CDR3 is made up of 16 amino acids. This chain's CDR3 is CASSLGTSGRLYEQYF. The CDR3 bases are TGCGCCAGCAGCCTAGGGACTAGCGGGAGACTCTACGAGCAGTACTTC. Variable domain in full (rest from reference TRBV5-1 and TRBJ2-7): KAGVTQTPRYLIKTRGQQVTLSCSPISGHRSVSWYQQTPGQGLQFLFEYFSETQRNKGNFPGRFSGRQFSNSRSEMNVSTLELGDSALYLCASSLGTSGRLYEQYFGPGTRLTVT.

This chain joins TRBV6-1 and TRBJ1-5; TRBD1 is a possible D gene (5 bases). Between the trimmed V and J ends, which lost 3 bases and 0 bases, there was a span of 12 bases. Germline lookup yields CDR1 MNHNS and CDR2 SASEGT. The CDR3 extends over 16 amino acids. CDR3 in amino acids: CASSDGWGVSNQPQHF. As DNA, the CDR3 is TGTGCCAGCAGTGACGGGTGGGGGGTTAGCAATCAGCCCCAGCATTTT.

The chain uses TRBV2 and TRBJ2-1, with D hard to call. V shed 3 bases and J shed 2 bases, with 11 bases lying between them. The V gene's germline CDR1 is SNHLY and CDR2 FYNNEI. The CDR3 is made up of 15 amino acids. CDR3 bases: TGTGCCAGCAGTGAGAGTCAAGAAACCTACAATGAGCAGTTCTTC. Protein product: CASSESQETYNEQFF.

In DNA, the CDR3 is TGTGCCAGCAGTTCAGGGGGCGGAAACACCATATATTTT. It is translated as CASSSGGGNTIYF. The gene calls are TRBV6-5 and TRBJ1-3; 8 bases match TRBD1. Trimming removed 4 bases from V and 4 bases from J; junction bases left unmatched: 0. CDR3 size: 13 residues. The V gene's germline CDR1 is MNHEY and CDR2 SVGAGI.

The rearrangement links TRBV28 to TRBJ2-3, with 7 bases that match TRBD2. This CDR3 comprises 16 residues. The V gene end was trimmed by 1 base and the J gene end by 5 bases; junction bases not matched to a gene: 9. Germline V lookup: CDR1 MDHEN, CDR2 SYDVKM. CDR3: CASSLLGAGVVDTQYF. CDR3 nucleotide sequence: TGTGCCAGCAGTTTATTGGGCGCGGGGGTCGTAGATACGCAGTATTTT.

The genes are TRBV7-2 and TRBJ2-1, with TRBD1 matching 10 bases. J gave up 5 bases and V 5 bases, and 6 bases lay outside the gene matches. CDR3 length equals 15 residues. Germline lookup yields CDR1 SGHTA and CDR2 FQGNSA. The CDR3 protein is CASSKDRGFHNEQFF. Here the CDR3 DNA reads TGTGCCAGCAGCAAGGACAGGGGGTTTCACAATGAGCAGTTCTTC.

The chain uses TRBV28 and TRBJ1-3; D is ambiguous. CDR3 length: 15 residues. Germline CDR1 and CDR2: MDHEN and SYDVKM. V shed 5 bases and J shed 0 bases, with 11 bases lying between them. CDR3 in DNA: TGTGCCAGCAGTGGGCACTTACTCTCTGGAAACACCATATATTTT. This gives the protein CASSGHLLSGNTIYF.

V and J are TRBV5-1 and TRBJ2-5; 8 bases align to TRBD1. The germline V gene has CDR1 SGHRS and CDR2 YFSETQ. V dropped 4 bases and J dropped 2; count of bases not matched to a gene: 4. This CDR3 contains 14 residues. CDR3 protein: CASSTGQGQETQYF. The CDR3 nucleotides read TGCGCCAGCAGCACTGGACAGGGACAAGAGACCCAGTACTTC.

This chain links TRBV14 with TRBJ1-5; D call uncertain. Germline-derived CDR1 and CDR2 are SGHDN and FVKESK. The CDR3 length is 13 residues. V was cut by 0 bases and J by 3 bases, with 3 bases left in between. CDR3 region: CASSQEYNQPQHF. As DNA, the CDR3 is TGTGCCAGCAGCCAAGAGTACAATCAGCCCCAGCATTTT. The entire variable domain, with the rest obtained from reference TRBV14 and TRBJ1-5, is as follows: EAGVTQFPSHSVIEKGQTVTLRCDPISGHDNLYWYRRVMGKEIKFLLHFVKESKQDESGMPNNRFLAERTGGTYSTLKVQPAELEDSGVYFCASSQEYNQPQHFGDGTRLSIL.